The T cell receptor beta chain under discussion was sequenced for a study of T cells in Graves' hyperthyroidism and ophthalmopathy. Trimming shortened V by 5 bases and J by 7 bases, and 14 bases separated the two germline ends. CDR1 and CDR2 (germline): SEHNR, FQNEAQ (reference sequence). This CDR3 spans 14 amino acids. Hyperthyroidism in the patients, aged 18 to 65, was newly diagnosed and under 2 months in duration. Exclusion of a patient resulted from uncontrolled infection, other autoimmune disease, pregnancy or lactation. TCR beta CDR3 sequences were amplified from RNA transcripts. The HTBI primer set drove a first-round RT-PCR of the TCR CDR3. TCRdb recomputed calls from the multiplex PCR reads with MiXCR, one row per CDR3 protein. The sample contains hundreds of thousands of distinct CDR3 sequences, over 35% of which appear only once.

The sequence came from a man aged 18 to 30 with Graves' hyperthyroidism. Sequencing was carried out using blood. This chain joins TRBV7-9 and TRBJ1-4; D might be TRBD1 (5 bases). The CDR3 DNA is TGTGCCAGCAGCCCTCAGGGTCCGAGTGAAAAACTGTTTTTT. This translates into CASSPQGPSEKLFF.